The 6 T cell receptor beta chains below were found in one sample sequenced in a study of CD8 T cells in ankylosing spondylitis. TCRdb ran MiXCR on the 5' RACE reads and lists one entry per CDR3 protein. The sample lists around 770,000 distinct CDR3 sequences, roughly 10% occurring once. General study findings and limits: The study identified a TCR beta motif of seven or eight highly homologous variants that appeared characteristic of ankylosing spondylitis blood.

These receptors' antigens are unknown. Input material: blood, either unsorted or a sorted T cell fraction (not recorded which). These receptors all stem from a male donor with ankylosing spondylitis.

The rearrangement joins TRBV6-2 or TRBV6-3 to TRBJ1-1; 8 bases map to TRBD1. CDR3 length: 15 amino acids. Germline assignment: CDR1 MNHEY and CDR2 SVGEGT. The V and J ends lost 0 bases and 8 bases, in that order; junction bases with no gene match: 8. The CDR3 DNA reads TGTGCCAGCAGTTACTCGAAATGGAGGACAGGGGAAGCTTTCTTT. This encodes CASSYSKWRTGEAFF.

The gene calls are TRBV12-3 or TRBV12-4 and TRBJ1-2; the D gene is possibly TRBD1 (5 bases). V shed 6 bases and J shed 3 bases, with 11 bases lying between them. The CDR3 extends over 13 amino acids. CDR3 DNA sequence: TGTGCCAGCAGAACCGGGACTTACTATGGCTACACCTTC. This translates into CASRTGTYYGYTF.

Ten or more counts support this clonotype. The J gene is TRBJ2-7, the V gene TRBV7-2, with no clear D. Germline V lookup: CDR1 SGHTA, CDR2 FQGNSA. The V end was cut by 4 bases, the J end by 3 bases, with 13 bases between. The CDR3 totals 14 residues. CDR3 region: CASSSSTRFYEQYF. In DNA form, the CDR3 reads TGTGCCAGCAGCTCCTCGACGAGATTCTACGAGCAGTACTTC.

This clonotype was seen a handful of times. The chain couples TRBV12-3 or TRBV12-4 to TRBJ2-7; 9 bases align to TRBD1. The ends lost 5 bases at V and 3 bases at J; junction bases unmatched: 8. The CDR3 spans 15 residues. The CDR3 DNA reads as TGTGCCAGCAGTCCTTCTCGGGACAGGGTCTACGAGCAGTACTTC. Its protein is CASSPSRDRVYEQYF.

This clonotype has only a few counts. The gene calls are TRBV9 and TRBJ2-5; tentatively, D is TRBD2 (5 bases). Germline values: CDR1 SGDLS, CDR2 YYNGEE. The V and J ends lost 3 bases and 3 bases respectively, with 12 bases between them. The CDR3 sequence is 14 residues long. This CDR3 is CASSGGLVEETQYF. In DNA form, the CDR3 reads TGTGCCAGCAGCGGAGGGCTAGTGGAAGAGACCCAGTACTTC.

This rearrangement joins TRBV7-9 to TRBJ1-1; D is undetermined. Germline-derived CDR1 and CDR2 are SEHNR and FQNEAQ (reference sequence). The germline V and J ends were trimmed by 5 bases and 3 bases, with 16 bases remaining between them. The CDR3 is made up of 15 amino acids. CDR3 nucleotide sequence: TGTGCCAGCAGCCCCGGGGTTTACCTTGACACTGAAGCTTTCTTT. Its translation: CASSPGVYLDTEAFF.